This T cell receptor (beta chain) was captured in a study of PD-L1 blockade in urothelial cancer. Study details: Patients commenced atezolizumab in the mid-2010s, and it was given at 1,200 mg intravenously every 3 weeks. Each patient had 0 to 3 earlier chemotherapy regimens.

A note on this clone: Its antigen is not identified.

V was cut by 1 base and J by 5 bases, with 8 bases left in between. The CDR3 contains 14 residues. CDR1 is SEHNR, CDR2 FQNEAQ, per germline (reference sequence). General study points: Enhanced expansion of tumor-associated blood clones at 3 weeks characterized durable-benefit patients.

Time point of the sample: pretreatment peripheral blood. Patients' cancers were locally advanced or metastatic urothelial carcinomas. The assay was immunoSEQ multiplex PCR, and TCRdb's table has in-frame clones only and misses some. The table lists about 39,000 clones, 90% to 95% of them singletons. The sequence derives from a woman aged 55-70 years with urothelial cancer. Sequencing used PBMCs, obtained around atezolizumab (anti-PD-L1) treatment. The chain has TRBV7-9 and TRBJ1-4; D remains ambiguous. In DNA, the CDR3 is TGTGCCAGCAGCTTAGGGACGGGAAATGAAAAACTGTTTTTT. As protein: CASSLGTGNEKLFF. Filled out from reference TRBV7-9 and TRBJ1-4, the complete variable domain reads DTGVSQNPRHKITKRGQNVTFRCDPISEHNRLYWYRQTLGQGPEFLTYFQNEAQLEKSRLLSDRFSAERPKGSFSTLEIQRTEQGDSAMYLCASSLGTGNEKLFFGSGTQLSVL.